This T cell receptor (beta chain) was identified in a study of control samples from healthy donors and cancer patients. Sequencing used immunoSEQ multiplex PCR; TCRdb keeps in-frame clones, though not all of them. The sample gives some 76,000 clones, around nine tenths of which show up once; roughly 8.9% is in the top ten. This clone was seen just once. The clonotype originates from a woman in her fifties or sixties with colorectal cancer. What was sequenced was PBMCs.

CDR3 residues: CASSRLNSYEQYV. The CDR3 nucleotides are TGTGCCAGCAGTCGACTGAACTCCTACGAGCAGTACGTC. This rearrangement joins TRBV6-5 to TRBJ2-7; D gene unclear. The CDR3 contains 13 residues. The V gene lost 5 bases and the J gene lost 0 bases, with 8 bases spanning the gap. Germline CDR1 is MNHEY and CDR2 is SVGAGI.